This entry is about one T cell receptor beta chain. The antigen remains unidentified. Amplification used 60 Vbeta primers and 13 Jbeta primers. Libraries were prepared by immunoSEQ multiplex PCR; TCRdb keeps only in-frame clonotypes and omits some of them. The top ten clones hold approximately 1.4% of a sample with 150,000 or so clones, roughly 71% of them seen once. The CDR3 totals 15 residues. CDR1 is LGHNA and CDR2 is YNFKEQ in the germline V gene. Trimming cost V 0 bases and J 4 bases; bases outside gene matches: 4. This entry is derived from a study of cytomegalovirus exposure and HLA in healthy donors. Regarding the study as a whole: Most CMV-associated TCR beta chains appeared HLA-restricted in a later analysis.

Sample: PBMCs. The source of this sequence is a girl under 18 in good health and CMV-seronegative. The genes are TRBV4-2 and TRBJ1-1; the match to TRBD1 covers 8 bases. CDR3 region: CASSQDLDRGTEAFF. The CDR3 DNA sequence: TGTGCCAGCAGCCAAGATCTCGACAGGGGCACTGAAGCTTTCTTT.